One sample yielded the 32 T cell receptor beta chains listed below, sequenced in a study of T-cell reconstitution after alpha-beta-depleted transplantation in children. Preparation of the TCRbeta library involved a method that used unique molecular identifiers. In TCRdb, the PCR reads were re-called with MiXCR into one record per CDR3 protein. Here the sample spans 440,000 or so distinct CDR3 sequences, roughly two fifths being singletons. Sequencing was performed on PBMCs, taken before TCRalphabeta/CD19-depleted stem cell transplant. The receptors originated from a girl aged 2 to 10 with aplastic anemia, due to receive a stem cell transplant.

A remark on this clonotype: It may be a read error: a sequence one base away is much more abundant. V gene TRBV10-3 combines with J gene TRBJ2-7; possibly TRBD1 or TRBD2 for D (6 bases each). From germline, CDR1 is ENHRY and CDR2 SYGVKD. This CDR3 comprises 16 residues. The CDR3 DNA is TGTGCCATCCGTGAAAGGTTGGAGGGACAAATCTACGAGCAGTACTTC. It translates to CAIRERLEGQIYEQYF.

The genes are TRBV5-1 and TRBJ2-1; 8 bases agree with TRBD2. Germline assignment: CDR1 SGHRS and CDR2 YFSETQ. The CDR3 has 14 residues. The V segment lost 4 bases and the J segment 7 bases; nucleotides outside the gene matches: 7. In DNA form, the CDR3 reads TGCGCCAGCAGCGGCCGGGGGGGGATGAATGAGCAGTTCTTC. Translated, it gives CASSGRGGMNEQFF.

The chain is built from TRBV4-2 and TRBJ2-7; no definite D call. The CDR3 is 13 amino acids. V dropped 1 base and J dropped 4 bases, with 8 bases sitting between them. The germline gives CDR1 LGHNA, CDR2 YNFKEQ. The CDR3 loop reads CASSQVLDYEQYF. The CDR3 DNA reads TGTGCCAGCAGCCAAGTCCTGGATTACGAGCAGTACTTC.

This chain joins TRBV3-1 and TRBJ2-1; D possibly corresponds to TRBD1 (5 bases). With 6 bases removed from V and 9 bases from J, the gap between germline ends came to 15 bases. Germline assignment: CDR1 LGHDT and CDR2 YNNKEL (reference sequence). This CDR3 comprises 13 residues. The CDR3: CASSPLGAGEQFF. The CDR3 nucleotides are TGTGCCAGCAGTCCGCTAGGGGCAGGTGAGCAGTTCTTC.

This rearrangement joins TRBV5-1 to TRBJ2-3; no definite D call. The CDR3 extends over 16 amino acids. Deletions cut 1 base from V and 4 bases from J, with 16 bases between. Germline values: CDR1 SGHRS, CDR2 YFSETQ. DNA for the CDR3: TGCGCCAGCAGCTTGTTGGGCGCTTCGCCCGCAGATACGCAGTATTTT. Residues: CASSLLGASPADTQYF.

This rearrangement joins TRBV20-1 to TRBJ2-3; D not certain. CDR1 and CDR2 from the germline V gene are DFQATT and SNEGSKA (reference sequence). The CDR3 is made up of 12 amino acids. Trimming removed 3 bases at V and 4 bases at J, with 8 bases between. The CDR3 bases are TGCAGTGCTAGGGACCGTGCAGATACGCAGTATTTT. It encodes CSARDRADTQYF.

The rearrangement uses TRBV15 and TRBJ2-7; the match to TRBD1 covers 9 bases. V dropped 0 bases and J dropped 7; count of bases not matched to a gene: 7. Looked up from germline, CDR1 is LNHNV and CDR2 is YYDKDF (reference sequence). CDR3 length equals 15 residues. The CDR3 loop is CATSRDRDRVGEQYF. CDR3 bases: TGTGCCACCAGCAGAGACCGGGACAGGGTCGGGGAGCAGTACTTC. The full variable domain, with the rest looked up from reference TRBV15 and TRBJ2-7, is DAMVIQNPRYQVTQFGKPVTLSCSQTLNHNVMYWYQQKSSQAPKLLFHYYDKDFNNEADTPDNFQSRRPNTSFCFLDIRSPGLGDTAMYLCATSRDRDRVGEQYFGPGTRLTVT.

This chain uses TRBV20-1 with TRBJ1-1, with D unresolved. Looked up from germline, CDR1 is DFQATT and CDR2 is SNEGSKA (reference sequence). This CDR3 has 11 residues. The V gene lost 7 bases and the J gene lost 2 bases, with 8 bases spanning the gap. CDR3 bases: TGCAGTGTCGACGGAAACACTGAAGCTTTCTTT. This sequence encodes CSVDGNTEAFF.

V usage is TRBV20-1 and J usage is TRBJ2-7, with a weak D call TRBD1 (5 bases). Per germline, CDR1 DFQATT and CDR2 SNEGSKA (reference sequence). V dropped 5 bases and J dropped 2 bases, with 10 bases sitting between them. The CDR3 has 12 amino acids. The CDR3 here is CSAHDRTYEQYF. Here the CDR3 DNA reads TGCAGTGCTCACGACAGAACCTACGAGCAGTACTTC.

V and J are TRBV25-1 and TRBJ1-2; possible D gene TRBD1, 6 bases. V was trimmed by 1 base and J by 4 bases, leaving 16 bases between them. This CDR3 is 16 amino acids long. Germline loops: CDR1 MGHDK, CDR2 SYGVNS. The CDR3 DNA sequence: TGTGCCAGCAGTGAATCCATACTGACAGGTGCCTATGGCTACACCTTC. This gives the protein CASSESILTGAYGYTF.

This clonotype was observed once. The chain employs TRBV20-1 and TRBJ2-7, with TRBD2 identical over 14 bases. CDR1 DFQATT and CDR2 SNEGSKA come from the germline V gene (reference sequence). Losses at the gene ends were 2 bases for V and 0 bases for J; bases not matched to a gene: 9. CDR3 length equals 18 residues. The CDR3 reads CSARSIGLAGGYSYEQYF. For the CDR3, the DNA is TGCAGTGCTAGATCTATAGGACTAGCGGGGGGCTACTCCTACGAGCAGTACTTC.

The gene calls are TRBV29-1 and TRBJ1-1; tentatively, D is TRBD1 (6 bases). Germline lookup yields CDR1 SQVTM and CDR2 ANQGSEA. Trimming shortened V by 6 bases and J by 7 bases, and 12 bases separated the two germline ends. The CDR3 covers 11 residues. For the CDR3, the DNA is TGCAGCGTGGGGGGGCTACTTGAAGCTTTCTTT. Residues: CSVGGLLEAFF.

V gene TRBV20-1 combines with J gene TRBJ1-5; TRBD1 is a possible D gene (5 bases). Germline V lookup: CDR1 DFQATT, CDR2 SNEGSKA (reference sequence). The CDR3 is 15 amino acids. V was shortened by 0 bases and J by 4 bases, with 13 bases between the two germline ends. CDR3 in DNA: TGCAGTGCTAGAGATTCGGGGCAGCCTAATCAGCCCCAGCATTTT. Amino acid sequence: CSARDSGQPNQPQHF.

The chain couples TRBV5-5 to TRBJ1-1; a weak D match, TRBD1 (6 bases). This CDR3 spans 17 amino acids. Germline V lookup: CDR1 SGHKS, CDR2 YYEKEE (reference sequence). Deletions cut 0 bases from V and 1 base from J, with 16 bases between. DNA for the CDR3: TGTGCCAGCAGCTTGGAGGTTCAAGGGGGTCCGAACACTGAAGCTTTCTTT. Its translation: CASSLEVQGGPNTEAFF.

V gene TRBV3-1 combines with J gene TRBJ2-1; the D is unclear. The V and J ends lost 1 base and 0 bases respectively, with 7 bases between them. Germline-derived CDR1 and CDR2 are LGHDT and YNNKEL (reference sequence). CDR3 size: 15 residues. In DNA, the CDR3 is TGTGCCAGCAGCCAAGGTGTTTCCTCCTACAATGAGCAGTTCTTC. Residues: CASSQGVSSYNEQFF.

The CDR3 protein is CSVDRDRGGNEQFF. CDR3 sequence (DNA): TGCAGCGTTGATCGAGACAGGGGGGGCAATGAGCAGTTCTTC. The chain recombines TRBV29-1 with TRBJ2-1; 9 bases map to TRBD1. Germline V gene data show CDR1 as SQVTM and CDR2 as ANQGSEA. The CDR3 has 14 residues. The V segment lost 3 bases and the J segment 6 bases; nucleotides outside the gene matches: 6.

This clonotype came up many times. The chain links TRBV5-1 to TRBJ2-1; the D is unclear. V dropped 0 bases and J dropped 0 bases, with 7 bases sitting between them. The CDR3 contains 15 residues. Looked up from germline, CDR1 is SGHRS and CDR2 is YFSETQ. Here the CDR3 DNA reads TGCGCCAGCAGCTTGGAGGACCCCTCCTACAATGAGCAGTTCTTC. Translation: CASSLEDPSYNEQFF. Combining the CDR3 with reference TRBV5-1 and TRBJ2-1 gives the whole variable domain KAGVTQTPRYLIKTRGQQVTLSCSPISGHRSVSWYQQTPGQGLQFLFEYFSETQRNKGNFPGRFSGRQFSNSRSEMNVSTLELGDSALYLCASSLEDPSYNEQFFGPGTRLTVL.

In this sample, this clonotype turned up many times. The chain recombines TRBV12-3 or TRBV12-4 with TRBJ2-7, with no clear D. V lost 5 bases and J lost 2, with 13 bases in between. The CDR3 has 14 amino acids. DNA of the CDR3: TGTGCCAGCAGTCTCCACGGAGCTGCCTACGAGCAGTACTTC. Its protein is CASSLHGAAYEQYF.

This chain connects TRBV20-1 to TRBJ2-1, with a possible D match to TRBD2 (5 bases). The CDR3 contains 15 residues. Germline-derived CDR1 and CDR2 are DFQATT and SNEGSKA (reference sequence). V was trimmed by 5 bases and J by 7 bases, leaving 21 bases between them. The DNA of the CDR3 is TGCAGTGCTTTGCCCCTACGTGGACTCCGAAATGAGCAGTTCTTC. Translating it yields CSALPLRGLRNEQFF.

The V call is TRBV3-1, the J call TRBJ2-7; 12 bases match TRBD2. Germline V gene lookup returns CDR1 LGHDT and CDR2 YNNKEL (reference sequence). Trimming cost V 1 base and J 2 bases; bases outside gene matches: 3. There are 16 residues in the CDR3. In DNA, the CDR3 is TGTGCCAGCAGCCAAGTGAGGACTAGCGGGACCTACGAGCAGTACTTC. Translation: CASSQVRTSGTYEQYF.

There are a few counts of this clonotype. V gene TRBV6-1 combines with J gene TRBJ1-1; 7 nucleotides agree with TRBD1. The CDR3 loop spans 15 amino acids. The J segment lost 0 bases and the V segment lost 5 bases, leaving 6 bases of the junction unmatched. The germline V gene encodes CDR1 MNHNS and CDR2 SASEGT. In nucleotides, the CDR3 is TGTGCCAGCAGTCCCGGGACAGAAATGAACACTGAAGCTTTCTTT. It encodes CASSPGTEMNTEAFF.

This clonotype was found many times. This chain uses TRBV4-3 with TRBJ2-2, with D tentatively TRBD2 (5 bases). V lost 3 bases and J 8 bases, leaving 13 bases between the germline ends. This CDR3 is built from 14 residues. Germline V gene sequence: CDR1 LGHNA, CDR2 YSLEER. The CDR3 DNA is TGCGCCAGCAGCCATGCTCACGGGAAGGGGGAGCTGTTTTTT. It is translated as CASSHAHGKGELFF.

As for this clonotype: One end of the junction is discordant with germline, which a read error may explain. This sequence joins TRBV7-2 and TRBJ1-3; TRBD1 is a possible D gene (5 bases). CDR3 size: 16 residues. CDR1 and CDR2 (germline): SGHTA, FQGNSA. The CDR3: CASSSRQSVSGNIIYF. The DNA of the CDR3 is TGTGCCAGCAGCTCGCGACAGTCCGTCTCTGGAAACATCATATATTTT.

The chain links TRBV6-5 to TRBJ2-1, with 9 bases aligning to TRBD2. The CDR3 is made up of 14 amino acids. Germline V gene lookup returns CDR1 MNHEY and CDR2 SVGAGI. J was trimmed by 13 bases and V by 0 bases; bases with no gene match: 7. The CDR3 DNA is TGTGCCAGCAGTTACTCGGCGGGGGGGCTAATTCAGTTCTTC. Its protein product is CASSYSAGGLIQFF.

The CDR3 DNA reads as TGCAGTGCTAGAGAGCTGCGGGAGCAGTACTTC. Translated: CSARELREQYF. The chain combines TRBV20-1 with TRBJ2-7; D is uncertain. This CDR3 region has 11 residues. CDR1 is DFQATT and CDR2 is SNEGSKA in the germline V gene (reference sequence). With 0 bases removed from V and 7 bases from J, the gap between germline ends came to 7 bases.

This clonotype has only a few counts. The chain recombines TRBV20-1 with TRBJ2-7; D unclear. V was pared by 2 bases and J by 0 bases, with 8 bases between. This CDR3 has 13 residues. Germline V CDR1 and CDR2: DFQATT, SNEGSKA (reference sequence). The CDR3, as DNA: TGCAGTGCTAGACTAGAGCCCTCCTACGAGCAGTACTTC. Translated: CSARLEPSYEQYF.

The chain is built from TRBV18 and TRBJ2-5, with 8 bases lining up with TRBD2. The CDR3 runs to 17 residues. Trimming took 4 bases from V and 0 from J; bases not matched to a gene: 10. Germline V gene lookup returns CDR1 KGHSH and CDR2 LQKENI. This CDR3 is CASSRLILAGHQETQYF. CDR3 DNA: TGTGCCAGCTCACGATTAATCTTAGCGGGGCACCAAGAGACCCAGTACTTC.

This clonotype showed up just a few times. The V gene is TRBV12-3 or TRBV12-4, the J gene TRBJ2-3, with unresolved D. Trimming shortened V by 5 bases and J by 0 bases, and 12 bases separated the two germline ends. The CDR3 runs 15 residues. The CDR3 nucleotides are TGTGCCAGCAGTCCGCGACACACCAGCACAGATACGCAGTATTTT. This encodes CASSPRHTSTDTQYF.

This clonotype was counted ten times or more. DNA of the CDR3: TGTGCCATCAGAATCGGAGGAGATACGCAGTATTTT. This codes for CAIRIGGDTQYF. This sequence joins TRBV10-3 and TRBJ2-3; D perhaps matches TRBD2 (5 bases). This CDR3 has 12 residues. The germline V gene encodes CDR1 ENHRY and CDR2 SYGVKD. V shed 6 bases and J shed 5 bases, with 9 bases lying between them.

This clonotype appeared many times. The J gene is TRBJ2-3, the V gene TRBV4-2; the D gene is possibly TRBD2 (6 bases). V was cut by 5 bases and J by 2 bases, with 11 bases left in between. The V gene's germline CDR1 is LGHNA and CDR2 YNFKEQ. This CDR3 has 14 residues. CDR3 region: CASSSRDSTDTQYF. The CDR3 region has the DNA TGTGCCAGCAGCAGCCGGGACTCCACAGATACGCAGTATTTT.

J is TRBJ2-1 and V is TRBV5-5, with a weak D call TRBD2 (6 bases). V shed 1 base and J shed 8 bases, with 16 bases lying between them. Germline CDR1 is SGHKS and CDR2 is YYEKEE (reference sequence). This CDR3 is 15 amino acids long. The CDR3 DNA sequence: TGTGCCAGCAGCTTGCGGGAGTATAAAGGCGATGAGCAGTTCTTC. Its translation is CASSLREYKGDEQFF.

The chain combines TRBV30 with TRBJ2-5; D is ambiguous. In germline, CDR1 is GTSNPN, CDR2 SVGIG (reference sequence). Trimming took 5 bases from V and 5 from J, leaving 15 bases between them. This CDR3 region has 13 residues. The CDR3 sequence: CAWFSLLRETQYF. The CDR3 DNA follows: TGTGCCTGGTTTAGCTTGCTGAGGGAGACCCAGTACTTC.